The 7 T cell receptor beta chains listed next were all sequenced from one sample in a study of blood T cell repertoires in COVID-19. Data came from immunoSEQ multiplex PCR; TCRdb stores just in-frame clones and leaves some out. The table records about 110,000 clones, about 80% of them present only once. The sequenced sample was peripheral blood. The receptors shown here come from a woman aged 60-75 years with acute or convalescent COVID-19.

The chain employs TRBV10-3 and TRBJ1-2; the D is unclear. The CDR3 extends over 14 amino acids. With 7 bases removed from V and 4 bases from J, the gap between germline ends came to 16 bases. CDR1 and CDR2 (germline): ENHRY, SYGVKD. The CDR3 DNA is TGTGCCATCACCTCGAGCCCGGGTGGCTATGGCTACACCTTC. This translates into CAITSSPGGYGYTF.

The chain joins TRBV15 to TRBJ2-1; 8 nucleotides match TRBD2. V shed 1 base, J shed 7 bases, and the junction held 12 bases outside the gene matches. This CDR3 has 17 residues. The germline V gene encodes CDR1 LNHNV and CDR2 YYDKDF (reference sequence). The chain's CDR3 is CATSRAPGLGIRNEQFF. DNA for the CDR3: TGTGCCACCAGCAGAGCCCCGGGACTAGGGATTAGGAATGAGCAGTTCTTC.

The rearrangement links TRBV27 to TRBJ1-1; 9 bases line up with TRBD1. This CDR3 is 13 amino acids long. Germline V gene data show CDR1 as MNHEY and CDR2 as SMNVEV (reference sequence). V was pared by 4 bases and J by 3 bases, with 0 bases of the junction left unmatched. CDR3 bases: TGTGCCAGCAGTTGGGACAGGGACACTGAAGCTTTCTTT. Protein sequence: CASSWDRDTEAFF.

The chain recombines TRBV5-4 with TRBJ2-1, with 9 positions matching TRBD1. Germline V lookup: CDR1 SGHNT, CDR2 YYREEE (reference sequence). Trimming at V came to 0 bases and at J to 2 bases, leaving 3 bases not matched to a gene. The CDR3 loop spans 16 amino acids. The CDR3 loop reads CASSLGGTGPYNEQFF. The CDR3 nucleotides are TGTGCCAGCAGCTTGGGGGGGACAGGGCCCTACAATGAGCAGTTCTTC.

J is TRBJ2-3 and V is TRBV9; the D gene is possibly TRBD2 (6 bases). Germline V lookup: CDR1 SGDLS, CDR2 YYNGEE. The V end was cut by 4 bases, the J end by 1 base, with 7 bases between. The CDR3 has 13 residues. The chain's CDR3 is CASSPGGTDTQYF. DNA for the CDR3: TGTGCCAGCAGCCCGGGGGGCACAGATACGCAGTATTTT.

J is TRBJ2-1 and V is TRBV28; D may be TRBD2 (6 bases). Germline values: CDR1 MDHEN, CDR2 SYDVKM. The length of the CDR3 is 13 residues. Deletions cut 8 bases from V and 0 bases from J, with 8 bases between. CDR3 protein: CASGGLSYNEQFF. The CDR3 DNA follows: TGTGCCAGCGGGGGACTCTCCTACAATGAGCAGTTCTTC.

The chain joins TRBV19 to TRBJ1-5, with a weak D call TRBD1 (6 bases). The CDR3 length is 15 residues. The germline gives CDR1 LNHDA, CDR2 SQIVND (reference sequence). Deletions cut 7 bases from V and 1 base from J, with 14 bases between. The CDR3 DNA reads as TGTGCCAGTACGATCGGACAGACAAGCAATCAGCCCCAGCATTTT. Residues: CASTIGQTSNQPQHF.